This TCR beta chain was profiled in a study of T cell repertoires and HLA-DP antigens. Primers targeted 54 TRBV and 13 TRBJ segments. Sequenced by immunoSEQ multiplex PCR; TCRdb stores in-frame clones only, minus some. The sample contains around 100,000 clones, 90% to 95% of which appear only once. A note on this clone: Its specificity is unknown.

The germline CDR1 and CDR2 sequences are MGHRA and YSYEKL. This CDR3 has 18 amino acids. The V gene end was trimmed by 1 base and the J gene end by 8 bases; junction bases not matched to a gene: 17. Study-level findings and limits: No separate analysis of naive versus memory CD4+ cells was done.

The chain is built from TRBV4-1 and TRBJ2-1; 7 bases fit TRBD1. This sequence was found in a young woman in good health and CMV-seronegative. The sample consisted of CD4+ T cells from PBMCs. The CDR3 DNA reads as TGCGCCAGCAGCCAAGCGTTCTACCGACAGGGCGTCGGCCATGAGCAGTTCTTC. As protein: CASSQAFYRQGVGHEQFF.